This is a list of T cell receptor beta chains from one sample in a study of preoperative IRX-2 immunotherapy in early breast cancer. Profiling relied on immunoSEQ multiplex PCR, and the TCRdb table lists in-frame clones only, not all of them. The sample comprises some 32,000 clones, roughly four fifths of which are singletons, and roughly 2.5% rests with the top ten. Sequencing used lymph node tissue, obtained from a patient treated with IRX-2 immunotherapy. These receptors were obtained from a human donor with breast cancer. Both conserved end residues are part of each CDR3. D genes are given only for firm matches. Some rows have no size entry. The others give once, few or many, or a class for an expanded clone.

clone_size: -; d_call: TRBD1; v_call: TRBV28; j_call: TRBJ1-2; cdr3_aa: CASGTGDGYGYTF; cdr3_nt: TGTGCCAGCGGGACAGGGGACGGGTATGGCTACACCTTC
clone_size: -; d_call: -; v_call: TRBV19; j_call: TRBJ2-1; cdr3_aa: CASSTGPYNEQFF; cdr3_nt: TGTGCCAGTAGTACGGGGCCCTACAATGAGCAGTTCTTC
clone_size: -; d_call: -; v_call: TRBV5-1; j_call: TRBJ2-7; cdr3_aa: CASSLAVDKALYEQYF; cdr3_nt: TGCGCCAGCAGCTTGGCCGTCGACAAGGCCCTCTACGAGCAGTACTTC
clone_size: -; d_call: TRBD2; v_call: TRBV9; j_call: TRBJ2-1; cdr3_aa: CASSPTSGLDNEQFF; cdr3_nt: TGTGCCAGCAGTCCGACTAGCGGCCTTGACAATGAGCAGTTCTTC
clone_size: -; d_call: -; v_call: TRBV19; j_call: TRBJ2-7; cdr3_aa: CATARAPSYEQYF; cdr3_nt: TGTGCCACGGCCAGGGCACCTTCCTACGAGCAGTACTTC
clone_size: -; d_call: -; v_call: TRBV7-2; j_call: TRBJ2-5; cdr3_aa: CASNQNFQETQYF; cdr3_nt: TGTGCCAGCAACCAGAACTTCCAAGAGACCCAGTACTTC
clone_size: -; d_call: -; v_call: TRBV18; j_call: TRBJ1-5; cdr3_aa: CASSPDPTWTQHF; cdr3_nt: TGTGCCAGCTCACCGGACCCGACGTGGACCCAGCATTTT
clone_size: -; d_call: -; v_call: TRBV30; j_call: TRBJ1-1; cdr3_aa: CAWEGPGQTNTEAFF; cdr3_nt: TGTGCCTGGGAAGGCCCCGGACAGACGAACACTGAAGCTTTCTTT
clone_size: -; d_call: -; v_call: TRBV25-1; j_call: TRBJ1-1; cdr3_aa: CASSAREGTEAFF; cdr3_nt: TGTGCCAGCAGCGCACGGGAGGGCACTGAAGCTTTCTTT
clone_size: -; d_call: TRBD1; v_call: TRBV5-1; j_call: TRBJ2-7; cdr3_aa: CASSLSGTGAYEQYF; cdr3_nt: TGCGCCAGCAGCTTGTCCGGGACAGGGGCCTACGAGCAGTACTTC
clone_size: -; d_call: TRBD1; v_call: TRBV18; j_call: TRBJ1-5; cdr3_aa: CASSLQGDQPQHF; cdr3_nt: TGTGCCAGCTCACTGCAGGGGGATCAGCCCCAGCATTTT
clone_size: -; d_call: TRBD2; v_call: TRBV28; j_call: TRBJ2-2; cdr3_aa: CASTQVQVAGAGELFF; cdr3_nt: TGTGCCAGCACCCAAGTCCAGGTAGCGGGAGCCGGGGAGCTGTTTTTT
clone_size: -; d_call: -; v_call: TRBV6-8; j_call: TRBJ1-2; cdr3_aa: CAITQNGNYGYTF; cdr3_nt: TGTGCCATCACCCAGAACGGGAACTATGGCTACACCTTC
clone_size: -; d_call: -; v_call: TRBV6-8; j_call: TRBJ1-2; cdr3_aa: CASSYRPGKGYTF; cdr3_nt: TGTGCCAGCAGTTACCGACCCGGGAAAGGCTACACCTTC
clone_size: -; d_call: -; v_call: TRBV18; j_call: TRBJ1-2; cdr3_aa: CASSPPGVIGYGYTF; cdr3_nt: TGTGCCAGCTCACCACCGGGGGTAATCGGCTATGGCTACACCTTC
clone_size: -; d_call: TRBD1; v_call: TRBV30; j_call: TRBJ2-7; cdr3_aa: CAWRGQDHYEQYF; cdr3_nt: TGTGCCTGGAGGGGACAGGACCACTACGAGCAGTACTTC
clone_size: -; d_call: -; v_call: TRBV6-8; j_call: TRBJ1-1; cdr3_aa: CASSYLLNTEAFF; cdr3_nt: TGTGCCAGCAGTTACCTGCTAAACACTGAAGCTTTCTTT
clone_size: -; d_call: TRBD2; v_call: TRBV6-8; j_call: TRBJ2-7; cdr3_aa: CASSPFSGNGYEQYF; cdr3_nt: TGTGCCAGCAGTCCATTCAGCGGGAACGGCTACGAGCAGTACTTC
clone_size: once; d_call: -; v_call: TRBV29-1; j_call: TRBJ2-2; cdr3_aa: CSAQTGGVGELFF; cdr3_nt: TGCAGCGCCCAAACGGGGGGCGTCGGGGAGCTGTTTTTT
clone_size: -; d_call: -; v_call: TRBV9; j_call: TRBJ2-4; cdr3_aa: CASSAEGVSKNIQYF; cdr3_nt: TGTGCCAGCAGCGCTGAGGGGGTATCCAAAAACATTCAGTACTTC
clone_size: -; d_call: -; v_call: TRBV19; j_call: TRBJ2-7; cdr3_aa: CASSINLNYEQYF; cdr3_nt: TGTGCCAGTAGTATCAATTTAAACTACGAGCAGTACTTC
clone_size: once; d_call: -; v_call: TRBV14; j_call: TRBJ2-7; cdr3_aa: CASSPLTVTYEQYF; cdr3_nt: TGTGCCAGCAGCCCCCTAACAGTCACCTACGAGCAGTACTTC
clone_size: -; d_call: -; v_call: TRBV6-8; j_call: TRBJ2-7; cdr3_aa: CASRDRETRARVEYF; cdr3_nt: TGTGCCAGCAGGGACCGGGAGACCCGGGCTAGAGTCGAGTACTTC
clone_size: large; d_call: -; v_call: TRBV28; j_call: TRBJ1-3; cdr3_aa: CASSLQYSGNTIYF; cdr3_nt: TGTGCCAGCAGTTTACAGTACTCTGGAAACACCATATATTTT
clone_size: -; d_call: -; v_call: TRBV5-1; j_call: TRBJ1-1; cdr3_aa: CASSLYTPKNTEAFF; cdr3_nt: TGCGCCAGCAGCTTGTACACCCCCAAGAACACTGAAGCTTTCTTT
clone_size: -; d_call: -; v_call: TRBV19; j_call: TRBJ1-1; cdr3_aa: CASSGGVRTEAFF; cdr3_nt: TGTGCCAGTAGTGGTGGGGTGAGGACTGAAGCTTTCTTT
clone_size: -; d_call: -; v_call: TRBV10-2; j_call: TRBJ1-4; cdr3_aa: CASSGDWGEKLFF; cdr3_nt: TGCGCCAGCAGTGGCGATTGGGGTGAAAAACTGTTTTTT
clone_size: -; d_call: -; v_call: TRBV6-8; j_call: TRBJ2-2; cdr3_aa: CASSVDYSPTGELFF; cdr3_nt: TGTGCCAGCAGTGTGGACTACTCACCTACCGGGGAGCTGTTTTTT
clone_size: -; d_call: -; v_call: TRBV6-7; j_call: TRBJ1-2; cdr3_aa: CASSYSTVDWDYGYTF; cdr3_nt: TGTGCCAGCAGTTACTCGACGGTTGACTGGGACTATGGCTACACCTTC
clone_size: -; d_call: -; v_call: TRBV28; j_call: TRBJ1-2; cdr3_aa: CASSLVPRSYGYTF; cdr3_nt: TGTGCCAGCAGTTTGGTCCCACGGAGCTATGGCTACACCTTC
clone_size: few; d_call: -; v_call: TRBV15; j_call: TRBJ2-2; cdr3_aa: CATRVNLNTGELFF; cdr3_nt: TGTGCCACCAGGGTTAATTTGAACACCGGGGAGCTGTTTTTT
clone_size: -; d_call: -; v_call: TRBV30; j_call: TRBJ1-2; cdr3_aa: CAWSPLVREGGYTF; cdr3_nt: TGTGCCTGGAGTCCCCTGGTCAGGGAGGGCGGCTACACCTTC
clone_size: -; d_call: -; v_call: TRBV6-8; j_call: TRBJ1-1; cdr3_aa: CASSNQGVITEAFF; cdr3_nt: TGTGCCAGCAGTAACCAGGGTGTAATCACTGAAGCTTTCTTT
clone_size: -; d_call: -; v_call: TRBV19; j_call: TRBJ2-1; cdr3_aa: CASRRDSSITYNEQFF; cdr3_nt: TGTGCCAGTAGAAGGGATAGCTCAATAACCTACAATGAGCAGTTCTTC
clone_size: -; d_call: TRBD1; v_call: TRBV30; j_call: TRBJ2-2; cdr3_aa: CAWGRDRVTGELFF; cdr3_nt: TGTGCCTGGGGGAGGGACAGGGTAACCGGGGAGCTGTTTTTT
clone_size: -; d_call: TRBD1; v_call: TRBV4-1; j_call: TRBJ2-7; cdr3_aa: CASSQDWIGQAYEQYF; cdr3_nt: TGCGCCAGCAGCCAAGATTGGATTGGACAGGCCTACGAGCAGTACTTC
clone_size: -; d_call: -; v_call: TRBV6-8; j_call: TRBJ1-2; cdr3_aa: CASSGGGGGVYGYTF; cdr3_nt: TGTGCCAGCAGCGGAGGAGGTGGAGGGGTCTATGGCTACACCTTC